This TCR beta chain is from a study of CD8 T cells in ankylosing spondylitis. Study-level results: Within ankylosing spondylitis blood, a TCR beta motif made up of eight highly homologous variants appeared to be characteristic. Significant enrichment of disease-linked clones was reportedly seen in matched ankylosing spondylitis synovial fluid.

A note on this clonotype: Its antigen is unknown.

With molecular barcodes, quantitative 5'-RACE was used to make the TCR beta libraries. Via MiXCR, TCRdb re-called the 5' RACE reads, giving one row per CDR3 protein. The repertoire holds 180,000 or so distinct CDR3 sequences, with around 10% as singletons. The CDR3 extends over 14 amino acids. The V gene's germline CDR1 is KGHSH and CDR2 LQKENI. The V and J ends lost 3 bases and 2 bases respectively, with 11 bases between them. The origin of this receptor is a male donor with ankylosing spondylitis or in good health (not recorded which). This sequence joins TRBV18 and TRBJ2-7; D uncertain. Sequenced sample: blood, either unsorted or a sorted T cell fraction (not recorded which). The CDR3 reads CASSPQVQAYEQYF. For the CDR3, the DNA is TGTGCCAGCTCACCCCAGGTCCAGGCCTACGAGCAGTACTTC.